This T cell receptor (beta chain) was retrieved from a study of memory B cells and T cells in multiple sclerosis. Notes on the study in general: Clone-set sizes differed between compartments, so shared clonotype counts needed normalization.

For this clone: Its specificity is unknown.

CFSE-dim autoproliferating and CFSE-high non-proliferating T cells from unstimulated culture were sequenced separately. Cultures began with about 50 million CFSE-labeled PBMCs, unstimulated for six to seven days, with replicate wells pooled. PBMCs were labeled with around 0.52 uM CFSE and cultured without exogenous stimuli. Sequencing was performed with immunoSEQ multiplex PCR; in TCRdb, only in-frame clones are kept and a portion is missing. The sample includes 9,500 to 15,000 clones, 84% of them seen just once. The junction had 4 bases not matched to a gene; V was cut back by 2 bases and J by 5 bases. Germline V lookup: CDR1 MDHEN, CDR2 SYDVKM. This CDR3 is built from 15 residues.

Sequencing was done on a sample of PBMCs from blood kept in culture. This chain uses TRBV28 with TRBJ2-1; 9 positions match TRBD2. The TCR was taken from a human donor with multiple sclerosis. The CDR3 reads CASSLRLAANNEQFF. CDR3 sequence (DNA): TGTGCCAGCAGTTTAAGACTAGCGGCTAACAATGAGCAGTTCTTC.